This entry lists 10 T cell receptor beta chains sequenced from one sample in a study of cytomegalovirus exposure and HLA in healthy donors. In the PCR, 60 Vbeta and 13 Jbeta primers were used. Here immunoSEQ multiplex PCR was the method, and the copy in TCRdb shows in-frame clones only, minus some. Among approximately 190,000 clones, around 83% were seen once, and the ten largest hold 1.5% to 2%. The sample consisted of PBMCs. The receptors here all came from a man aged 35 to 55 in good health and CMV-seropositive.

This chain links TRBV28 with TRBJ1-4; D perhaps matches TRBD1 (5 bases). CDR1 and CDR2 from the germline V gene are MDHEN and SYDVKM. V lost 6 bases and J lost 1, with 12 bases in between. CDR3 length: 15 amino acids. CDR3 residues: CASSRGDRTNEKLFF. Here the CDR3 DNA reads TGTGCCAGCAGCCGCGGGGACCGAACTAATGAAAAACTGTTTTTT.

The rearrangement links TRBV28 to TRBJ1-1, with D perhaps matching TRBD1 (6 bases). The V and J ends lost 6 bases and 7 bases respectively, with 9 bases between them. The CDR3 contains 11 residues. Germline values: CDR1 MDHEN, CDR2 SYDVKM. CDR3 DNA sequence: TGTGCCAGCAGCCAGGGGTTTGAAGCTTTCTTT. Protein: CASSQGFEAFF.

Here the CDR3 reads CASSSLEAPQETQYF. In DNA form, the CDR3 reads TGTGCCAGCAGCTCCCTGGAGGCGCCACAAGAGACCCAGTACTTC. V and J are TRBV7-6 and TRBJ2-5, with D tentatively TRBD2 (5 bases). Germline V gene lookup returns CDR1 SGHVS and CDR2 FNYEAQ. This CDR3 region has 15 residues. Between the trimmed V and J ends, which lost 4 bases and 2 bases, there was a span of 14 bases. Based on the CDR3 plus reference TRBV7-6 and TRBJ2-5, the full variable domain is GAGVSQSPRYKVTKRGQDVALRCDPISGHVSLYWYRQALGQGPEFLTYFNYEAQQDKSGLPNDRFSAERPEGSISTLTIQRTEQRDSAMYRCASSSLEAPQETQYFGPGTRLLVL.

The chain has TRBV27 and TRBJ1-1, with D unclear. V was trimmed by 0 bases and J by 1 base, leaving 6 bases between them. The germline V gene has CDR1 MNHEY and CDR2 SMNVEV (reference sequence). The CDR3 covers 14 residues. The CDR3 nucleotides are TGTGCCAGCAGTTTATCGGCAGGGAACACTGAAGCTTTCTTT. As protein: CASSLSAGNTEAFF.

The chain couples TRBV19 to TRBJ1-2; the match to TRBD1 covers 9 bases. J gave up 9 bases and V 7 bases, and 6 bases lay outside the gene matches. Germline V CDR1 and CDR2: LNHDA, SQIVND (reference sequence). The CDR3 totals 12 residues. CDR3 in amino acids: CASTRDRVSYTF. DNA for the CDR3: TGTGCCAGTACCCGGGACAGGGTCAGCTACACCTTC.

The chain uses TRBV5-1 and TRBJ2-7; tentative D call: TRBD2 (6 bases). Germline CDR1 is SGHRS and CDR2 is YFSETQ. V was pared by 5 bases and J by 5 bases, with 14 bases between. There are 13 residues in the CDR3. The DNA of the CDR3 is TGCGCCAGCAGGCGGGGTCCTTCAAACGAGCAGTACTTC. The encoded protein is CASRRGPSNEQYF.

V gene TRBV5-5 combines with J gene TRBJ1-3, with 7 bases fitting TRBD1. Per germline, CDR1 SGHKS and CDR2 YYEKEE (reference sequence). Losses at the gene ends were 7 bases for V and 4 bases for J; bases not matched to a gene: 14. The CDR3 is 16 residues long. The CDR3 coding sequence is TGTGCCAGCTATCCTTTCCTGGGGACAGTGGGAAACACCATATATTTT. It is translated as CASYPFLGTVGNTIYF.

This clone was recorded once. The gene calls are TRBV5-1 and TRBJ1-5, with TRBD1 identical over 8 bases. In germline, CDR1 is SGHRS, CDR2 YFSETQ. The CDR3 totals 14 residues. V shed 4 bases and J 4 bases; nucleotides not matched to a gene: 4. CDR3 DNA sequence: TGCGCCAGCAGCCCGACAGGGGATAATCAGCCCCAGCATTTT. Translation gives CASSPTGDNQPQHF.

The CDR3 DNA follows: TGTGCCTACGGGGATACGCAGTATTTT. It encodes CAYGDTQYF. The rearrangement uses TRBV30 and TRBJ2-3; D unresolved. The CDR3 covers 9 residues. In germline, CDR1 is GTSNPN, CDR2 SVGIG (reference sequence). With 7 bases removed from V and 6 bases from J, the gap between germline ends came to 5 bases.

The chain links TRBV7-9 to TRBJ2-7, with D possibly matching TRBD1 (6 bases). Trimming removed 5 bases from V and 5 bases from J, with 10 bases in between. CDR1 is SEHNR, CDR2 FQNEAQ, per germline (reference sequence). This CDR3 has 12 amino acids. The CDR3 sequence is CASSARDNEQYF. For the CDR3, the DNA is TGTGCCAGCAGCGCCCGGGACAACGAGCAGTACTTC.